One sample yielded the 26 T cell receptor beta chains listed below, sequenced in a study of blood T cells in healthy people across ages. A sample-barcoded 5' primer and a J-beta primer mix were used in a second PCR of roughly 7 to 12 cycles. MiXCR, applied by TCRdb to the 5' RACE reads, yields one record per CDR3 protein. The sample shows roughly 800,000 distinct CDR3 sequences, roughly 25% of them seen only once. These sequences were also reported in another study, on T cells of mothers and their children.

Sequencing was done on a sample of blood. These receptors were collected from a boy between 10 and 17 years old in good health.

In this sample, this clonotype turned up a few times. The chain's CDR3 is CSVLWTSDYEQYF. In nucleotides, the CDR3 is TGCAGCGTTCTTTGGACTAGCGACTACGAGCAGTACTTC. The chain has TRBV29-1 and TRBJ2-7, with 9 bases aligning to TRBD2. The CDR3 extends over 13 amino acids. V lost 5 bases to trimming and J lost 3 bases; unmatched junction nucleotides: 5. Per germline, CDR1 SQVTM and CDR2 ANQGSEA.

This clonotype was seen a handful of times. The rearrangement links TRBV20-1 to TRBJ1-2; 7 nucleotides match TRBD1. There are 12 residues in the CDR3. The germline CDR1 and CDR2 sequences are DFQATT and SNEGSKA (reference sequence). CDR3 in DNA: TGCACAGCCCCGACAGGGAACTATGGCTACACCTTC. As protein: CTAPTGNYGYTF.

The V gene is TRBV7-9, the J gene TRBJ2-5, with 7 bases matching TRBD2. The V segment lost 1 base and the J segment 2 bases; nucleotides outside the gene matches: 7. This CDR3 is built from 16 residues. Germline V gene lookup returns CDR1 SEHNR and CDR2 FQNEAQ (reference sequence). The CDR3 sequence is CASSLGSSGLQETQYF. The CDR3 DNA reads TGTGCCAGCAGCTTAGGGTCTAGCGGATTACAAGAGACCCAGTACTTC.

The V gene is TRBV5-5, the J gene TRBJ1-1; 7 positions agree with TRBD1. The CDR3 runs to 15 residues. Germline V CDR1 and CDR2: SGHKS, YYEKEE (reference sequence). V trimming: 1 base; J trimming: 1 base; junction bases outside the gene matches: 4. Here the CDR3 reads CASSLNSGGNTEAFF. The CDR3 nucleotides are TGTGCCAGCAGCTTGAACTCAGGGGGGAACACTGAAGCTTTCTTT.

V gene TRBV20-1 combines with J gene TRBJ1-4, with D tentatively TRBD1 (5 bases). V was clipped by 5 bases and J by 7 bases, with 14 bases between them. The CDR3 has 13 residues. Germline CDR1 is DFQATT and CDR2 is SNEGSKA (reference sequence). CDR3 sequence (DNA): TGCAGTGCTCTGGACTTGGGGGGTGAAAAACTGTTTTTT. This sequence encodes CSALDLGGEKLFF.

The rearrangement uses TRBV9 and TRBJ1-5; D is ambiguous. The CDR3 runs 13 residues. Germline CDR1 and CDR2: SGDLS and YYNGEE. The V gene lost 2 bases and the J gene lost 7 bases, with 10 bases spanning the gap. Here the CDR3 reads CASSVDIGQPQHF. The CDR3, as DNA: TGTGCCAGCAGCGTCGACATTGGGCAGCCCCAGCATTTT.

Of note for this clonotype: At one of its ends the junction is not consistent with the germline gene, which may arise from a read error. The chain links TRBV27 to TRBJ2-4; maybe TRBD1 (5 bases). CDR3 length: 15 residues. The V gene's germline CDR1 is MNHEY and CDR2 SMNVEV (reference sequence). This CDR3 reads CTSSFTGLAKNIQYF. DNA for the CDR3: TGTACCAGCAGTTTCACAGGTCTAGCCAAAAACATTCAGTACTTC.

Remarks on this clonotype: A much larger clone lies a single base off, so this may be a read error. The genes are TRBV7-2 and TRBJ1-1; TRBD1 matches 8 bases. Per germline, CDR1 SGHTA and CDR2 FQGNSA. The CDR3 totals 15 residues. The CDR3 loop is CASSPGQGLNTEPFF. CDR3 nucleotides: TGTGCCAGCAGCCCCGGACAGGGCTTGAACACTGAACCTTTCTTT.

The chain is built from TRBV6-2 or TRBV6-3 and TRBJ2-7, with 9 nucleotides matching TRBD2. V was clipped by 1 base and J by 2 bases; unmatched bases: 3. The CDR3 spans 15 residues. Germline assignment: CDR1 MNHEY and CDR2 SVGEGT. CDR3 amino acids: CASSYFRTSAYEQYF. CDR3 coding DNA: TGTGCCAGCAGTTACTTCCGGACTAGCGCCTACGAGCAGTACTTC.

In this sample, this clonotype turned up a few times. This chain links TRBV4-3 with TRBJ1-1; 9 nucleotides match TRBD1. The CDR3 covers 16 residues. V was pared by 1 base and J by 1 base, with 4 bases of the junction left unmatched. Germline CDR1 is LGHNA and CDR2 is YSLEER. The CDR3 here is CASSQGPDRGNTEAFF. CDR3 in DNA: TGCGCCAGCAGCCAAGGACCGGACAGGGGGAACACTGAAGCTTTCTTT.

This clonotype was counted at least ten times. V usage is TRBV27 and J usage is TRBJ1-1; 10 positions agree with TRBD1. The V and J ends lost 5 bases and 1 base, in that order; junction bases with no gene match: 4. CDR3 length equals 15 residues. The germline CDR1 and CDR2 sequences are MNHEY and SMNVEV (reference sequence). CDR3 protein: CASSPRTGGNTEAFF. The CDR3 region has the DNA TGTGCCAGCAGTCCCCGGACAGGGGGGAACACTGAAGCTTTCTTT.

V usage is TRBV28 and J usage is TRBJ2-1, with TRBD1 matching 9 bases. Germline V CDR1 and CDR2: MDHEN, SYDVKM. There are 15 residues in the CDR3. V gave up 4 bases and J gave up 8 bases; unmatched junction bases: 9. The CDR3 loop reads CASSSAGTGNDEQFF. CDR3 bases: TGTGCCAGCAGTTCCGCCGGGACAGGGAACGATGAGCAGTTCTTC. The variable domain in full, completed from reference TRBV28 and TRBJ2-1, reads DVKVTQSSRYLVKRTGEKVFLECVQDMDHENMFWYRQDPGLGLRLIYFSYDVKMKEKGDIPEGYSVSREKKERFSLILESASTNQTSMYLCASSSAGTGNDEQFFGPGTRLTVL.

The sample holds a few counts of this clonotype. This chain connects TRBV13 to TRBJ2-2, with 9 bases that match TRBD2. Germline CDR1 PRHDT, CDR2 FYEKMQ (reference sequence). The CDR3 sequence is 16 residues long. Losses at the gene ends were 6 bases for V and 4 bases for J; bases not matched to a gene: 9. CDR3 nucleotides: TGTGCCAGCAGTTCCAGCGGGAGGCAGGCCACCGGGGAGCTGTTTTTT. Protein product: CASSSSGRQATGELFF.

The V call is TRBV28, the J call TRBJ2-7, with 16 nucleotides matching TRBD2. V lost 5 bases, J lost 1 base, and 14 bases stayed unmatched. The germline CDR1 and CDR2 sequences are MDHEN and SYDVKM. The CDR3 is made up of 20 amino acids. The CDR3: CASSPSPGLAGGRFSYEQYF. The CDR3 nucleotides are TGTGCCAGCAGTCCTTCGCCGGGACTAGCGGGAGGGAGATTTTCCTACGAGCAGTACTTC.

This chain uses TRBV27 with TRBJ2-3; D remains ambiguous. The V gene lost 1 base and the J gene lost 5 bases, with 13 bases spanning the gap. This CDR3 is 15 amino acids long. Germline V CDR1 and CDR2: MNHEY, SMNVEV (reference sequence). DNA of the CDR3: TGTGCCAGCAGTTTATTGGGTGGCGTCGGAGATACGCAGTATTTT. This codes for CASSLLGGVGDTQYF.

This clonotype was observed a handful of times. CDR3 amino acids: CAISDPELEREGMGQYF. CDR3 in DNA: TGTGCCATCAGTGACCCCGAACTTGAGCGGGAGGGCATGGGGCAGTACTTC. The chain joins TRBV10-3 to TRBJ2-7; TRBD2 matches at 10 bases. V shed 3 bases, J shed 9 bases, and the junction held 17 bases outside the gene matches. This CDR3 spans 17 amino acids. CDR1 is ENHRY, CDR2 SYGVKD, per germline.

J is TRBJ1-4 and V is TRBV20-1; 8 nucleotides agree with TRBD1. The CDR3 loop spans 14 amino acids. With V trimmed by 0 bases and J by 10 bases, 7 bases remained unmatched. Germline CDR1 and CDR2: DFQATT and SNEGSKA (reference sequence). The chain's CDR3 is CSARERTGRGKLFF. The CDR3 DNA follows: TGCAGTGCTAGAGAGCGGACAGGGAGAGGAAAACTGTTTTTT.

The genes are TRBV28 and TRBJ1-1, with TRBD1 matching over 8 bases. J lost 1 base, V lost 6 bases, and 16 bases had no gene match. CDR1 is MDHEN and CDR2 is SYDVKM in the germline V gene. The CDR3 extends over 18 amino acids. The chain's CDR3 is CASRHKIIRGRRNTEAFF. CDR3 nucleotide sequence: TGTGCCAGCAGACATAAAATAATCAGGGGGCGGAGGAACACTGAAGCTTTCTTT.

The V call is TRBV4-2, the J call TRBJ2-3; 10 bases agree with TRBD2. The J segment lost 6 bases and the V segment lost 0 bases, leaving 6 bases of the junction unmatched. CDR1 is LGHNA, CDR2 YNFKEQ, per germline. The CDR3 covers 16 residues. The CDR3 bases are TGTGCCAGCAGCCAAGATCAAGCGGGGGGGCCGGATACGCAGTATTTT. Encoded protein: CASSQDQAGGPDTQYF.

The chain has TRBV6-6 and TRBJ1-2, with a possible D match to TRBD1 (6 bases). The germline V gene has CDR1 MNHNY and CDR2 SVGAGI (reference sequence). The CDR3 runs to 15 residues. V lost 0 bases and J lost 4, with 12 bases in between. The CDR3 reads CASSYSIGGPYGYTF. The CDR3 DNA is TGTGCCAGCAGTTACTCGATAGGGGGTCCCTATGGCTACACCTTC.

This clonotype was seen more than once but under ten times. The chain recombines TRBV9 with TRBJ2-7; D remains unclear. The V end lost 0 bases, the J end lost 3 bases, and 7 bases lay between the germline ends. This CDR3 spans 13 amino acids. CDR1 is SGDLS and CDR2 is YYNGEE in the germline V gene. CDR3 nucleotide sequence: TGTGCCAGCAGCGTAGGAGTAGACTACGAGCAGTACTTC. Amino acids: CASSVGVDYEQYF.

The rearrangement uses TRBV6-6 and TRBJ1-4; perhaps TRBD1 as D (5 bases). CDR1 MNHNY and CDR2 SVGAGI come from the germline V gene (reference sequence). The V gene lost 11 bases and the J gene lost 6 bases, with 13 bases spanning the gap. The CDR3 contains 12 residues. The CDR3: CAVAGDDEKLFF. The CDR3 nucleotides read TGTGCCGTAGCGGGGGACGATGAAAAACTGTTTTTT.

V and J are TRBV28 and TRBJ2-1; TRBD2 is a possible D gene (6 bases). This CDR3 region has 16 residues. Germline lookup yields CDR1 MDHEN and CDR2 SYDVKM. Trimming took off 5 bases at V and 5 bases at J, with 19 bases between the two ends. CDR3 in DNA: TGTGCCAGCAGTCCCCACGGGACTGGGTGGCACAATGAGCAGTTCTTC. Residues: CASSPHGTGWHNEQFF.

Only a few counts were recorded for this clonotype. The chain couples TRBV9 to TRBJ2-7; weak D call: TRBD1 (5 bases). The last part of the DNA fits TRBJ2-1 better; the J call may be wrong. The CDR3 spans 14 residues. CDR1 and CDR2 from the germline V gene are SGDLS and YYNGEE. The CDR3 loop reads CASSVGRNYNEQFF. CDR3 nucleotides: TGTGCCAGCAGCGTGGGGCGGAACTACAATGAGCAGTTCTTC.

V gene TRBV13 combines with J gene TRBJ2-5, with 7 bases matching TRBD2. Matching the DNA end better, TRBJ2-7 makes the J call doubtful. The CDR3 length is 14 residues. The germline CDR1 and CDR2 sequences are PRHDT and FYEKMQ (reference sequence). Here the CDR3 DNA reads TGTGCCAGCAGCTTAGGCCGGGGGGTCCACGAGCAGTACTTC. Amino acid sequence: CASSLGRGVHEQYF.

The chain links TRBV25-1 to TRBJ2-7; TRBD1 agrees at 9 bases. The CDR3 spans 15 residues. Trimming at V came to 0 bases and at J to 1 base, leaving 1 base not matched to a gene. CDR1 and CDR2 from the germline V gene are MGHDK and SYGVNS. For the CDR3, the DNA is TGTGCCAGCAGTGAATATGGGACAGGGTCCTACGAGCAGTACTTC. Translation gives CASSEYGTGSYEQYF.